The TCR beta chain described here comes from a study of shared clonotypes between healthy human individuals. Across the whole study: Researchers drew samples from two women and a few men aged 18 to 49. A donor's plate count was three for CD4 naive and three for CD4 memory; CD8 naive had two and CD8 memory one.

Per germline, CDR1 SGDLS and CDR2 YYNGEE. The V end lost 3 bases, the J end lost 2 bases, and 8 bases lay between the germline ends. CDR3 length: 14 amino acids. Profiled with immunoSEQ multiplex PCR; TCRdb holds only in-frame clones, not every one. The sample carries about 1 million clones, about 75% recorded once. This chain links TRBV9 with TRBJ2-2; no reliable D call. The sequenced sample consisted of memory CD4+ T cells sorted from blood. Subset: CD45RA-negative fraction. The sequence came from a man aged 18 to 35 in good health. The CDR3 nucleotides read TGTGCCAGCAGCGGATCAGTCAACACCGGGGAGCTGTTTTTT. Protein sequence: CASSGSVNTGELFF.